This entry is about one T cell receptor beta chain. This entry is derived from a study of blood T cell repertoires in COVID-19. The CDR3 is 14 amino acids. CDR1 is MGHRA and CDR2 is YSYEKL in the germline V gene. Trimming took 4 bases from V and 5 from J; bases not matched to a gene: 2. Under the authors' procedure: By means of reference gene primer amplification, nucleated cell counts were estimated. The repertoire was sequenced with immunoSEQ multiplex PCR; TCRdb's copy has only in-frame clones and lacks some. That table supplies the V and J calls and clone size; D and trimming were determined from the DNA. The data contain around 180,000 clones, about 74% of them singletons.

The sequence was obtained from a woman older than 75 with acute or convalescent COVID-19. V and J are TRBV4-1 and TRBJ2-1; 10 bases are a match to TRBD2. The sequenced sample was peripheral blood. The CDR3 loop reads CASSRGLADNEQFF. In DNA, the CDR3 is TGCGCCAGCAGCCGAGGACTAGCGGACAATGAGCAGTTCTTC.